These 14 T cell receptor beta chains share one sample of origin, sequenced in a study of blood T cell repertoires in COVID-19. Clones were sequenced by immunoSEQ multiplex PCR, and TCRdb holds only the in-frame ones, with some missing. The sample consists of around 200,000 clones, about 86% of them appearing once. Sequencing was done on a sample of peripheral blood. These receptors originate from a man aged 50 to 59 with active or convalescent COVID-19.

CDR3 bases: TGCGCCAGCAGCCACGTCAGGGATGCCGGGGAGCTGTTTTTT. Translating gives CASSHVRDAGELFF. This chain links TRBV4-3 with TRBJ2-2; TRBD1 might be the D (5 bases). CDR3 length: 14 residues. V gave up 3 bases and J gave up 6 bases, with 11 bases separating them. Germline V lookup: CDR1 LGHNA, CDR2 YSLEER.

This chain joins TRBV12-3 or TRBV12-4 and TRBJ2-5, with 7 bases that match TRBD2. This CDR3 region has 13 residues. Trimming removed 7 bases from V and 0 bases from J; junction bases left unmatched: 2. CDR3 sequence: CASNGGNQETQYF. The CDR3 nucleotides read TGTGCCAGCAACGGGGGGAACCAAGAGACCCAGTACTTC.

The V call is TRBV30, the J call TRBJ1-2, with 7 bases that match TRBD1. Germline CDR1 and CDR2: GTSNPN and SVGIG (reference sequence). J was trimmed by 1 base and V by 6 bases; bases with no gene match: 11. CDR3 length equals 15 residues. In nucleotides, the CDR3 is TGTGCCTGCTCGGGACAGCCTAAAAATAACTATGGCTACACCTTC. It yields the protein CACSGQPKNNYGYTF.

DNA of the CDR3: TGTGCCAGCAGTTACTCGAACAAAAATGGCTACACCTTC. It is translated as CASSYSNKNGYTF. The rearrangement links TRBV6-5 to TRBJ1-2; D is uncertain. CDR3 length: 13 residues. CDR1 is MNHEY and CDR2 is SVGAGI in the germline V gene. Trimming shortened V by 0 bases and J by 6 bases, and 8 bases separated the two germline ends.

The CDR3 is CATSDWTGGNNQPQHF. Written as DNA, the CDR3 is TGTGCCACCAGTGACTGGACAGGGGGTAACAATCAGCCCCAGCATTTT. This chain connects TRBV24-1 to TRBJ1-5, with 10 bases matching TRBD1. With 4 bases clipped from V and 3 bases from J, the junction kept 5 bases outside the gene matches. The CDR3 has 16 amino acids. Per germline, CDR1 KGHDR and CDR2 SFDVKD.

CDR3 protein: CASRAPGQGETQYF. The CDR3 DNA reads as TGTGCCAGCAGGGCCCCGGGACAGGGGGAGACCCAGTACTTC. The rearrangement links TRBV2 to TRBJ2-5; TRBD1 matches 10 bases. V dropped 6 bases and J dropped 5; count of bases not matched to a gene: 6. The CDR3 spans 14 residues. Germline V gene data show CDR1 as SNHLY and CDR2 as FYNNEI. Using reference TRBV2 and TRBJ2-5 for the parts outside the CDR3, the full variable domain is EPEVTQTPSHQVTQMGQEVILRCVPISNHLYFYWYRQILGQKVEFLVSFYNNEISEKSEIFDDQFSVERPDGSNFTLKIRSTKLEDSAMYFCASRAPGQGETQYFGPGTRLLVL.

This clone occurred once. The chain has TRBV27 and TRBJ2-1, with TRBD2 as a possible D gene (6 bases). The germline V gene has CDR1 MNHEY and CDR2 SMNVEV (reference sequence). Deletions cut 5 bases from V and 4 bases from J, with 15 bases between. The CDR3 is 15 residues long. The DNA for the CDR3 is TGTGCCAGCAGTCCCATGGGGGGAAGTTACAATGAGCAGTTCTTC. Translation gives CASSPMGGSYNEQFF.

The V and J genes are TRBV15 and TRBJ2-3, with TRBD2 as a possible D gene (6 bases). Between the trimmed V and J ends, which lost 11 bases and 6 bases, there was a span of 6 bases. The CDR3 totals 9 residues. CDR1 and CDR2 from the germline V gene are LNHNV and YYDKDF (reference sequence). CDR3 loop: CAAGDTQYF. The CDR3 DNA reads TGTGCCGCGGGGGATACGCAGTATTTT.

The chain has TRBV19 and TRBJ1-5; 7 nucleotides match TRBD1. V was clipped by 4 bases and J by 4 bases; unmatched bases: 4. Germline V gene data show CDR1 as LNHDA and CDR2 as SQIVND (reference sequence). The CDR3 covers 14 residues. The CDR3 sequence is CASSNPGGNQPQHF. CDR3 sequence (DNA): TGTGCCAGTAGTAATCCAGGGGGGAATCAGCCCCAGCATTTT.

This chain joins TRBV2 and TRBJ1-5; the D gene is possibly TRBD1 (5 bases). Germline-derived CDR1 and CDR2 are SNHLY and FYNNEI. V was shortened by 6 bases and J by 5 bases, with 11 bases between the two germline ends. The CDR3 is 13 residues long. CDR3 sequence reads: CASRSGGDQPQHF. CDR3 in DNA: TGTGCCAGCAGGTCGGGGGGGGATCAGCCCCAGCATTTT.

The V call is TRBV5-6, the J call TRBJ1-1; D is uncertain. The CDR3 is 15 amino acids. Trimming removed 4 bases at V and 1 base at J, with 14 bases between. The germline CDR1 and CDR2 sequences are SGHDT and YYEEEE. CDR3 bases: TGTGCCAGCAGCCCCATCCAAGGAGGGAACACTGAAGCTTTCTTT. This translates into CASSPIQGGNTEAFF. Drawing the rest from reference TRBV5-6 and TRBJ1-1, the complete variable domain is DAGVTQSPTHLIKTRGQQVTLRCSPKSGHDTVSWYQQALGQGPQFIFQYYEEEERQRGNFPDRFSGHQFPNYSSELNVNALLLGDSALYLCASSPIQGGNTEAFFGQGTRLTVV.

This clone has only one observation. The chain combines TRBV7-2 with TRBJ1-6, with 7 bases aligning to TRBD1. Germline CDR1 reads SGHTA; CDR2 reads FQGNSA. Germline trimming cut 5 bases from V and 6 bases from J; bases unmatched to any gene: 7. This CDR3 region has 15 residues. The CDR3 sequence is CASSPRTGLNSPLHF. The CDR3 DNA follows: TGTGCCAGCAGCCCCCGGACAGGTCTTAATTCACCCCTCCACTTT.

This clone was counted a single time. The rearrangement uses TRBV7-9 and TRBJ1-2; no clear D gene. The V gene's germline CDR1 is SEHNR and CDR2 FQNEAQ (reference sequence). The CDR3 extends over 12 amino acids. Deletions cut 7 bases from V and 11 bases from J, with 17 bases between. CDR3 region: CASTDLGVQYTF. The CDR3, as DNA: TGTGCCAGCACCGACCTCGGGGTCCAATACACCTTC.

The CDR3 spells CASPTGGKDEKLFF. Written as DNA, the CDR3 is TGTGCCAGCCCGACAGGGGGCAAGGATGAAAAACTGTTTTTT. V usage is TRBV5-6 and J usage is TRBJ1-4; 10 bases align to TRBD1. The germline gives CDR1 SGHDT, CDR2 YYEEEE. The CDR3 totals 14 residues. The trim removed 7 bases at V and 6 bases at J, leaving 6 bases unmatched. Together with reference TRBV5-6 and TRBJ1-4, the CDR3 gives the full variable domain: DAGVTQSPTHLIKTRGQQVTLRCSPKSGHDTVSWYQQALGQGPQFIFQYYEEEERQRGNFPDRFSGHQFPNYSSELNVNALLLGDSALYLCASPTGGKDEKLFFGSGTQLSVL.